This record concerns one T cell receptor (beta chain) sequence. This record belongs to a study of naive and memory T cell subsets. The germline V gene has CDR1 SEHNR and CDR2 FQNEAQ (reference sequence). The CDR3 contains 13 residues. V lost 0 bases, J lost 5 bases, and 5 bases lay in between. An oligonucleotide containing a UMI was ligated to the 3' end of TCR cDNA. The SP2 primer and nested alpha and beta constant region primers amplified ligated cDNA in four rounds. From the 5' RACE reads, TCRdb called clonotypes with MiXCR, one entry per CDR3 protein. Of around 48,000 distinct CDR3 sequences in the sample, approximately 4.5% were seen once.

The source is a female donor in good health. The chain has TRBV7-9 and TRBJ1-5; D is undetermined. CDR3 sequence (DNA): TGTGCCAGCAGCTTAGCGTTGGATCAGCCCCAGCATTTT. Translating it yields CASSLALDQPQHF. Full variable domain (outside the CDR3, taken from reference TRBV7-9 and TRBJ1-5): DTGVSQNPRHKITKRGQNVTFRCDPISEHNRLYWYRQTLGQGPEFLTYFQNEAQLEKSRLLSDRFSAERPKGSFSTLEIQRTEQGDSAMYLCASSLALDQPQHFGDGTRLSIL.